The rows below give T cell receptor beta chains drawn from one sample of a study of cytomegalovirus exposure and HLA in healthy donors. Here immunoSEQ multiplex PCR was the method, and the copy in TCRdb shows in-frame clones only, minus some. There are over 100,000 clones in the sample; roughly 74% occur only once, and 0.87% lies in the top ten. Sequenced sample: PBMCs. Receptors were obtained from a woman younger than 45 in good health and CMV-seronegative. Each CDR3 is given with its conserved first and last residue. A D gene is named only where the DNA matches it firmly. Part of the rows lack a size; the others show once, few, many or a class for expanded clones.

clone_size j_call v_call d_call cdr3_aa cdr3_nt
- TRBJ2-7 TRBV4-1 - CASSQEQSTSYEQYF TGCGCCAGCAGCCAGGAGCAGTCGACTTCCTACGAGCAGTACTTC
- TRBJ1-5 TRBV7-9 - CSSSQSRGVNQPQHF TGTTCCAGCAGCCAAAGCCGGGGAGTTAATCAGCCCCAGCATTTT
- TRBJ1-5 TRBV28 - CASCEVGNQPQHF TGTGCCAGCTGCGAGGTTGGCAATCAGCCCCAGCATTTT
- TRBJ1-1 TRBV30 - CAWSAGVGTEAFF TGTGCCTGGAGTGCGGGGGTTGGAACTGAAGCTTTCTTT
- TRBJ2-3 TRBV28 - CASSFYFIRGGNGSDTQYF TGTGCCAGCAGTTTCTATTTTATTAGGGGGGGTAATGGGTCAGATACGCAGTATTTT
- TRBJ1-1 TRBV29-1 - CSVLNSGEAFF TGCAGCGTATTAAATTCCGGGGAAGCTTTCTTT
few TRBJ1-2 TRBV5-1 TRBD1 CASSLGDSYSNYGYTF TGCGCCAGCAGCTTGGGGGACAGCTATTCTAACTATGGCTACACCTTC
- TRBJ2-5 TRBV7-8 TRBD2 CAAQKREWETQYF TGTGCCGCACAGAAGCGGGAGTGGGAGACCCAGTACTTC
- TRBJ2-7 TRBV7-2 TRBD2 CASSLGPGDYYEQYF TGTGCCAGCAGCTTAGGTCCCGGGGACTACTACGAGCAGTACTTC
- TRBJ1-1 TRBV29-1 - CSVSTGRDRAFF TGCAGCGTTTCGACAGGACGGGATAGAGCTTTCTTT
- TRBJ2-7 TRBV7-6 - CASSLFRGKTYEQYF TGTGCCAGCAGCTTATTTCGGGGGAAAACCTACGAGCAGTACTTC
- TRBJ2-7 TRBV6-5 TRBD2 CASSYGGGDGEQYF TGTGCCAGCAGTTACGGGGGGGGAGATGGAGAGCAGTACTTC
- TRBJ1-1 TRBV19 - CASRAGQSAEAFF TGTGCCAGTAGGGCTGGACAGAGCGCTGAAGCTTTCTTT
- TRBJ1-1 TRBV5-1 TRBD1 CASSSTGQGNTEAFF TGCGCCAGCAGCTCGACCGGACAGGGGAACACTGAAGCTTTCTTT